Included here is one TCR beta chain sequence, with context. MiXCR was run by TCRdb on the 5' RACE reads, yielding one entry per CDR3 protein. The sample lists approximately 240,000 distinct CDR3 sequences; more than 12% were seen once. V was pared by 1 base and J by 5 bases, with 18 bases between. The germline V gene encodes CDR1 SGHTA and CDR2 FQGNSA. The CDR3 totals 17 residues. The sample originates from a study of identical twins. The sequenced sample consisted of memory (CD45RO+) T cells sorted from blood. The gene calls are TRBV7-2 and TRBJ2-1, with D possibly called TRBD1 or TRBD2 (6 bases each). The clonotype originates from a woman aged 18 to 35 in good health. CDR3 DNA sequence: TGTGCCAGCAGCTTAGTCCCGCGGGGAAGGGGGGACAATGAGCAGTTCTTC. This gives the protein CASSLVPRGRGDNEQFF.